This T cell receptor beta chain is from a study of cytomegalovirus exposure and HLA in healthy donors. Study-wide context: Earlier, some 200 million T cells were analyzed, and about 120 million unique TCR beta sequences were found among them. Study-wide results and caveats: Confirmation in vitro established that a few CMV-associated chains were specific for CMV antigens.

The CDR3 is made up of 16 amino acids. In germline, CDR1 is ENHRY, CDR2 SYGVKD. The V gene end was trimmed by 4 bases and the J gene end by 2 bases; junction bases not matched to a gene: 8. PCR was performed using 60 Vbeta and 13 Jbeta primers. Per the original methods: A later analysis counted 80 million or so unique TCR beta chains, around 11 million shared. Produced via immunoSEQ multiplex PCR; TCRdb's table is partial and in-frame only. That table furnishes V, J and clone size, whereas the DNA furnished D and trimming. The sample lists 60,000 to 85,000 clones, roughly 79% seen once, with roughly 1.5% in the top ten. As to this clone: Antigen unknown.

The chain carries TRBV10-3 and TRBJ1-5; TRBD1 matches at 7 bases. The receptor was derived from a man between 40 and 49 years old in good health and CMV-seronegative. The sample taken for sequencing was PBMCs. Written as DNA, the CDR3 is TGTGCCATCAGTGGACAGGGCGGTGAGGGCAATCAGCCCCAGCATTTT. Amino acids: CAISGQGGEGNQPQHF.